This TCR beta chain was recovered during a study of OX40 agonist ivuxolimab in advanced cancers. At the level of the study: Antecedent anti-PD-1, anti-PD-L1 or anti-CTLA-4 therapy was permissible, with roughly 40% having received some. Three individuals attained partial responses, comprising one hepatocellular carcinoma case and two cutaneous melanoma cases.

The CDR3 runs to 14 residues. Between the trimmed V and J ends, which lost 6 bases and 3 bases, there was a span of 15 bases. Per the germline V gene, CDR1 is SGHRS and CDR2 is YFSETQ. A word on this clone: What it recognizes is unknown.

Profiled with immunoSEQ multiplex PCR; TCRdb holds only in-frame clones, not every one. The sample has about 82,000 clones, around 90% seen once. Study outcomes and limitations: Compared with others, partial responders at 0.1-3.0 mg/kg displayed clonal expansion among the lowest.

This sequence was found in an adult with an advanced solid tumor such as melanoma, head and neck, liver or kidney cancer. This chain uses TRBV5-1 with TRBJ1-1; maybe TRBD1 (6 bases). Specimen: CD4+ or CD8+ T cells sorted from blood, collected in a trial of the OX40 agonist ivuxolimab. CDR3 DNA sequence: TGCGCCAGCAAGAAGGGGGGTGAAGACACTGAAGCTTTCTTT. Residues: CASKKGGEDTEAFF.